The rows below give T cell receptor beta chains drawn from one sample of a study of shared clonotypes between healthy human individuals. Some clones are missing from TCRdb's copy, which holds only in-frame ones; the method was immunoSEQ multiplex PCR. There are nearly 1,000,000 clones in the sample; more than 75% occur only once, and about 1.5% lies in the top ten. Material: memory CD4+ T cells sorted from blood. The origin of the receptors is a young man in good health. Each CDR3 is given with its conserved first and last residue. Each record gives: CDR3 length, D gene, clone size, V gene, J gene, CDR3 protein, CDR3 DNA. A D gene is named only where the DNA matches it firmly. Not every row has a clone size; where given, it reads once, few, many or a size class.

18	-	-	TRBV21-1	TRBJ2-7	CASSKSGRPDTTSDEQYF	TGTGCCAGCAGCAAATCCGGGAGACCTGACACTACCTCGGACGAGCAGTACTTC
15	-	-	TRBV2	TRBJ1-4	CASSSGSGNNEKLFF	TGTGCCAGCAGTTCGGGGTCCGGTAACAATGAAAAACTGTTTTTT
15	-	once	TRBV7-6	TRBJ2-3	CASSSFRSSSDTQYF	TGTGCCAGCAGCTCGTTCCGGAGCTCGTCAGATACGCAGTATTTT
14	TRBD1	-	TRBV29-1	TRBJ1-5	CSVGTGVIGQPQHF	TGCAGCGTTGGGACAGGGGTAATCGGTCAGCCCCAGCATTTT
12	-	-	TRBV7-9	TRBJ1-6	CASSRSNSPLHF	TGTGCCAGCAGCCGCAGTAATTCACCCCTCCACTTT
13	-	-	TRBV28	TRBJ1-1	CASSFPGRPEAFF	TGTGCCAGCAGTTTCCCGGGTCGCCCGGAAGCTTTCTTT
14	-	-	TRBV30	TRBJ1-1	CAWSPGPRGTEAFF	TGTGCCTGGAGCCCTGGCCCTCGGGGCACTGAAGCTTTCTTT
14	TRBD1	-	TRBV18	TRBJ1-5	CASSQTGGNQPQHF	TGTGCCAGCTCACAGACAGGGGGCAATCAGCCCCAGCATTTT
13	-	-	TRBV19	TRBJ1-1	CASSITGDTEAFF	TGTGCCAGTAGTATAACAGGAGACACTGAAGCTTTCTTT
12	-	-	TRBV18	TRBJ1-1	CASSAMNTEAFF	TGTGCCAGCTCAGCCATGAACACTGAAGCTTTCTTT
15	-	-	TRBV30	TRBJ1-1	CAWSVPEGRDTEAFF	TGTGCCTGGAGTGTACCCGAGGGGAGGGACACTGAAGCTTTCTTT
13	-	-	TRBV2	TRBJ2-2	CASTGMRTGELFF	TGTGCCAGCACAGGGATGAGGACCGGGGAGCTGTTTTTT
17	TRBD1	many	TRBV7-8	TRBJ2-1	CASSLRAGGVVYNEQFF	TGTGCCAGCAGCTTACGGGCAGGGGGTGTCGTATACAATGAGCAGTTCTTC
14	-	-	TRBV19	TRBJ1-2	CASSTSGTTLGYTF	TGTGCCAGTAGTACTTCCGGAACCACGCTTGGCTACACCTTC
16	TRBD2	-	TRBV19	TRBJ2-7	CASSVASGLGSYEQYF	TGTGCCAGTAGTGTAGCATCGGGACTAGGCTCCTACGAGCAGTACTTC
16	TRBD2	-	TRBV19	TRBJ2-5	CASSSGLAGVQETQYF	TGTGCCAGTAGTTCCGGACTAGCGGGGGTCCAAGAGACCCAGTACTTC
17	-	-	TRBV4-1	TRBJ2-5	CASSQDGAPRAQETQYF	TGCGCCAGCAGCCAAGACGGGGCGCCCCGAGCCCAAGAGACCCAGTACTTC
15	TRBD2	-	TRBV27	TRBJ2-5	CASTRGGTRQETQYF	TGTGCCAGCACCCGAGGGGGGACTAGGCAAGAGACCCAGTACTTC
15	-	-	TRBV19	TRBJ2-2	CASSMGLINTGELFF	TGTGCCAGTAGTATGGGACTGATCAACACCGGGGAGCTGTTTTTT
15	-	-	TRBV7-8	TRBJ2-7	CASSPVGKGSYEQYF	TGTGCCAGCAGCCCTGTCGGGAAAGGATCCTACGAGCAGTACTTC
14	-	-	TRBV7-2	TRBJ2-5	CASSPRRNQETQYF	TGTGCCAGCAGCCCCCGACGTAACCAAGAGACCCAGTACTTC